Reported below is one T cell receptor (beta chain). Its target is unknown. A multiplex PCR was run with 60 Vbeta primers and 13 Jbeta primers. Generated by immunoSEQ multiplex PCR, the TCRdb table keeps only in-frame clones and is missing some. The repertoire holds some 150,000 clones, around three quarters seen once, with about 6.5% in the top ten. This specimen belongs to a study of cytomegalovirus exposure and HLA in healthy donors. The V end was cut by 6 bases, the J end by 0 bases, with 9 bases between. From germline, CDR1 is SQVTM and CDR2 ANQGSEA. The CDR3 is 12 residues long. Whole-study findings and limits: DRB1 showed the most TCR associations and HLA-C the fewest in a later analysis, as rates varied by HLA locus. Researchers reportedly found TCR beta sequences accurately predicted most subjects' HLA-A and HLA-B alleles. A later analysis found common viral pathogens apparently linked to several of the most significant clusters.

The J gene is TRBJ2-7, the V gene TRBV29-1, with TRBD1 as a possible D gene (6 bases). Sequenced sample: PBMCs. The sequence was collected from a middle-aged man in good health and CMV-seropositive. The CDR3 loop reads CSVRDNSYEQYF. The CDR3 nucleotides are TGCAGCGTCCGGGACAACTCCTACGAGCAGTACTTC.